This entry lists 2 T cell receptor beta chains sequenced from one sample in a study of T cells in Graves' hyperthyroidism and ophthalmopathy. Amplification of TCR beta CDR3 regions was performed using RNA transcripts as template. TCR CDR3 underwent first-round RT-PCR with the HTBI primer set. TCRdb used MiXCR to reprocess the multiplex PCR reads, holding one entry per CDR3 protein. This sample has around 240,000 distinct CDR3 sequences, with around 17% found just once. The sample was blood. These receptor sequences come from a woman in her late teens or twenties with Graves' ophthalmopathy.

The sample holds many counts of this clonotype. This CDR3 reads CASSLTAGFNGYTF. CDR3 DNA: TGTGCCAGCAGTTTAACCGCAGGGTTCAATGGCTACACCTTC. This chain uses TRBV28 with TRBJ1-2, with D tentatively TRBD1 (5 bases). From germline, CDR1 is MDHEN and CDR2 SYDVKM. V lost 2 bases and J lost 6, with 13 bases in between. This CDR3 has 14 amino acids.

The table lists this clonotype with many counts. The chain uses TRBV11-2 and TRBJ2-1, with TRBD2 matching 9 bases. V was pared by 4 bases and J by 10 bases, with 5 bases of the junction left unmatched. This CDR3 spans 13 amino acids. The germline gives CDR1 SGHAT, CDR2 FQNNGV. In DNA form, the CDR3 reads TGTGCCAGCAGCTCCGGAGCGGGAGGCGAGCAGTTCTTC. The encoded protein is CASSSGAGGEQFF.